Shown below are 10 T cell receptor beta chains from a single sample sequenced in a study of technical replicates of blood from a few donors. The table came from immunoSEQ multiplex PCR; TCRdb's copy has only in-frame clones and leaves some out. Of some 87,000 clones listed, around 96% are singletons. The sample was T cells isolated from PBMCs. All receptors come from a human donor in good health.

The count of this clone is one. The V call is TRBV7-2, the J call TRBJ2-2, with D unclear. Trimming shortened V by 5 bases and J by 2 bases, and 3 bases separated the two germline ends. This CDR3 region has 12 residues. From germline, CDR1 is SGHTA and CDR2 FQGNSA. CDR3 nucleotides: TGTGCCAGCAGCCCTAACACCGGGGAGCTGTTTTTT. The encoded protein is CASSPNTGELFF.

In DNA, the CDR3 is TGTGCCAGCAGTTTTTATGCGGACACTGAAGCTTTCTTT. This translates into CASSFYADTEAFF. The V gene is TRBV27, the J gene TRBJ1-1; D remains ambiguous. This CDR3 is 13 amino acids long. Trimming took 3 bases from V and 3 from J, leaving 8 bases between them. The germline V gene encodes CDR1 MNHEY and CDR2 SMNVEV (reference sequence).

The rearrangement uses TRBV10-1 and TRBJ2-1; 9 bases map to TRBD2. The V gene end was trimmed by 4 bases and the J gene end by 3 bases; junction bases not matched to a gene: 4. The CDR3 covers 15 residues. Per germline, CDR1 WNHNN and CDR2 SYGVQD (reference sequence). DNA of the CDR3: TGCGCCAGCAGTGTGGCTAGCGGGGTCTACAATGAGCAGTTCTTC. It encodes CASSVASGVYNEQFF.

This rearrangement joins TRBV28 to TRBJ2-3, with D possibly matching TRBD1 (5 bases). Trimming removed 5 bases from V and 2 bases from J, with 17 bases in between. The V gene's germline CDR1 is MDHEN and CDR2 SYDVKM. CDR3 length: 16 amino acids. The CDR3 DNA sequence: TGTGCCAGCAGTGGGGCGGTCGGCCTAGTCACAGATACGCAGTATTTT. Protein: CASSGAVGLVTDTQYF.

Here the CDR3 reads CASSETGVMNTEAFF. Written as DNA, the CDR3 is TGTGCCAGCAGCGAGACAGGGGTTATGAACACTGAAGCTTTCTTT. The chain joins TRBV9 to TRBJ1-1; TRBD1 matches at 8 bases. Germline V gene sequence: CDR1 SGDLS, CDR2 YYNGEE. The CDR3 consists of 15 residues. Losses at the gene ends were 3 bases for V and 0 bases for J; bases not matched to a gene: 4. Variable domain in full (rest from reference TRBV9 and TRBJ1-1): DSGVTQTPKHLITATGQRVTLRCSPRSGDLSVYWYQQSLDQGLQFLIQYYNGEERAKGNILERFSAQQFPDLHSELNLSSLELGDSALYFCASSETGVMNTEAFFGQGTRLTVV.

The chain couples TRBV28 to TRBJ2-7; 9 positions match TRBD1. J was trimmed by 5 bases and V by 6 bases; bases with no gene match: 14. CDR1 is MDHEN and CDR2 is SYDVKM in the germline V gene. This CDR3 comprises 16 residues. The DNA of the CDR3 is TGTGCCAGCAGCAGAAACCCCGGGACAGGGATCCACGAGCAGTACTTC. Translating it yields CASSRNPGTGIHEQYF. The whole variable domain, filled in from reference TRBV28 and TRBJ2-7, reads DVKVTQSSRYLVKRTGEKVFLECVQDMDHENMFWYRQDPGLGLRLIYFSYDVKMKEKGDIPEGYSVSREKKERFSLILESASTNQTSMYLCASSRNPGTGIHEQYFGPGTRLTVT.

The V and J genes are TRBV19 and TRBJ1-2; 8 bases are a match to TRBD1. V trimming: 1 base; J trimming: 14 bases; junction bases outside the gene matches: 6. The CDR3 spans 12 residues. Germline-derived CDR1 and CDR2 are LNHDA and SQIVND (reference sequence). CDR3 in amino acids: CASSIAGQGKTF. CDR3 coding DNA: TGTGCCAGTAGTATAGCCGGACAGGGAAAGACCTTC.

The rearrangement joins TRBV6-5 to TRBJ1-2, with 7 bases fitting TRBD1. The V and J ends lost 1 base and 2 bases, in that order; junction bases with no gene match: 4. Germline-derived CDR1 and CDR2 are MNHEY and SVGAGI. This CDR3 comprises 15 residues. The CDR3 region is CASSYLAGGNYGYTF. The CDR3 DNA reads as TGTGCCAGCAGTTACTTAGCAGGGGGGAACTATGGCTACACCTTC.

The CDR3 region has the DNA TGTGCCTGGAGAGACAGGGCGTATGGAAACACCATATATTTT. Amino acids: CAWRDRAYGNTIYF. This chain links TRBV30 with TRBJ1-3, with 7 positions matching TRBD1. Germline V gene lookup returns CDR1 GTSNPN and CDR2 SVGIG (reference sequence). This CDR3 comprises 14 residues. The V segment lost 3 bases and the J segment 3 bases; nucleotides outside the gene matches: 5.

The chain employs TRBV30 and TRBJ2-5, with 12 bases fitting TRBD2. V lost 0 bases, J lost 5 bases, and 10 bases stayed unmatched. The CDR3 is 17 amino acids. Germline V CDR1 and CDR2: GTSNPN, SVGIG (reference sequence). CDR3 sequence reads: CAWSVGLAGGPGETQYF. CDR3 bases: TGTGCCTGGAGTGTAGGTCTAGCGGGAGGGCCGGGGGAGACCCAGTACTTC. Based on the CDR3 plus reference TRBV30 and TRBJ2-5, the full variable domain is SQTIHQWPATLVQPVGSPLSLECTVEGTSNPNLYWYRQAAGRGLQLLFYSVGIGQISSEVPQNLSASRPQDRQFILSSKKLLLSDSGFYLCAWSVGLAGGPGETQYFGPGTRLLVL.